This is a list of T cell receptor beta chains from one sample in a study of T cells after somatic rescue of genetic block. Only in-frame clones appear in the TCRdb table, and some are missing; sequencing was by immunoSEQ multiplex PCR. The sample contains some 68,000 clones, roughly 93% of which appear only once. The sample consisted of peripheral blood mononuclear cells (PBMCs). The receptors derive from a young man. CDR3s include the opening cysteine and the closing phenylalanine or tryptophan. A D gene is named only where the DNA matches it firmly.

V gene	D gene	CDR3 protein
TRBV7-9	.	CASSPNGGTTTEKLFF
TRBV15	.	CATSPGSRANQETQYF
TRBV6-1	TRBD1	CASRGDRENTEAFF
TRBV28	TRBD2	CASSQGTSGRISGSSYEQYF
TRBV7-6	.	CASSLSGQGNSPLHF
TRBV6-5	TRBD1	CASRDRGGKETQYF
TRBV6-5	TRBD1	CASSYGTVDTGELFF
TRBV2	.	CASGRVSYEQYF
TRBV5-1	TRBD2	CASSGTSRETQYF
TRBV18	.	CASSPVDSYEQYF
TRBV10-1	.	CASTFRTVTEAFF
TRBV15	TRBD2	CATSRGVAGYQETQYF
TRBV28	.	CASSLFRVNTGELFF
TRBV27	.	CASSPNRGGSSYNEQFF
TRBV2	.	CASRGRGGTEAFF
TRBV15	TRBD1	CATSRDTGQGPSDEQFF
TRBV15	.	CATSRDEEEAFF